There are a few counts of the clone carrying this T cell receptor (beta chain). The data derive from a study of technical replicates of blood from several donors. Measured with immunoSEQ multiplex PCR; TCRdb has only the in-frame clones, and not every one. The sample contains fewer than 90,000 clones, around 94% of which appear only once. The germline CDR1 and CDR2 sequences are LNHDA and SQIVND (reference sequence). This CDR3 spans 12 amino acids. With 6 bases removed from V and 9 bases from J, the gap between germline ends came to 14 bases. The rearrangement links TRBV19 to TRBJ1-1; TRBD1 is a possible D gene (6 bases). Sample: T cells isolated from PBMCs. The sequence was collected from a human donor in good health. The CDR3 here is CASSPRTEKAFF. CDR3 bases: TGTGCCAGTAGCCCAAGGACAGAGAAAGCTTTCTTT.